This T cell receptor beta chain came from a study of response to subunit inactivated influenza vaccine. General study points: Few additional T cells are recruited per seasonal influenza vaccination, authors suggested.

This clonotype has a handful of counts. No antigen is known for it. Each CDR3 protein is one row after TCRdb ran MiXCR on the RT-PCR reads. The data show 610,000 or so distinct CDR3 sequences, roughly 15% seen once. Germline V gene sequence: CDR1 LGHDT, CDR2 YNNKEL (reference sequence). The length of the CDR3 is 13 residues. V was shortened by 1 base and J by 2 bases, with 5 bases between the two germline ends. The TCR comes from a man aged 45-60 years who received an inactivated influenza vaccine. Source: PBMCs from blood, taken roughly 13 days after vaccination. The chain carries TRBV3-1 and TRBJ2-5; D remains unclear. CDR3 amino acids: CASSQVEQETQYF. CDR3 sequence (DNA): TGTGCCAGCAGCCAAGTGGAACAAGAGACCCAGTACTTC.